This TCR beta chain was captured by sequencing in a study of monozygotic twins with cystic fibrosis listed by TCRdb under 2021. Describing the broader study: Barcoded libraries were prepared with roughly 15 PCR cycles from about 3.2 micrograms of fragmented DNA. To assess genetic influence on V and J gene usage, the study compared TCR beta repertoires within and across 16 monozygotic twin pairs with cystic fibrosis. Ten female and six male twin pairs, aged roughly 2.0 to 36.4 years (median about 9 years) and mostly children and adolescents, were included in the cohort. Twins were ranked among some 1,100 cohort participants for weight-for-height and FEVPerc (FEV1 disease centile) at the day of blood sampling. Data for three of the twin pairs had been reported previously in another context.

Following the manufacturer's instructions, TCR beta CDR3 regions were amplified by multiplex PCR with the immunoSEQ immune profiling system. An Illumina NextSeq system was used to carry out the sequencing. As for the authors' bioinformatics: The immunoSEQ Analyzer platform handled processing of the sequence data, and clonality was calculated by taking the square root of Simpson's index of productive rearrangements. V and J usage similarity was measured by Jensen-Shannon distance, and CDR3 generation probabilities were computed with OLGA. Shared CDR3 sequences were searched in the immuneACCESS database (August 2020) and in VDJdb (December 2020). Held by TCRdb, this immuneACCESS table contains in-frame sequences only and omits some clones. Under half of the omission traces to an unresolved V gene where checked; the cause of the rest is unknown. V, J and clone size reflect that table, while D and trimming were determined from the DNA. The sample profile shows 30,000 to 35,000 clones; under 70% of them were found once. The ten top clones hold 0.75% to 0.85% of the sample.

CDR1 and CDR2 are read off the germline V gene (reference sequence) as MNHEY and SMNVEV. Inclusive of the bounding cysteine and phenylalanine, the CDR3 is 16 residues long. Solely the CDR3 DNA is kept, with 48 bases framed from the first base. Unmatched junction bases come to 6, with V trimmed by 1 base and J by 2 bases. The twin pairs came from the European Cystic Fibrosis Twin and Sibling Study Cohort, which recruited patients from over a hundred CF clinics across 14 European countries. Both zygosity and CFTR genotype were checked in-house, and zygosity was tested with multiplex PCR across nine short tandem repeat loci. Each twin gave a peripheral blood sample, and clinical parameters were documented on that same day of blood sampling. Genomic DNA was isolated from peripheral blood cells with phenol/chloroform and kept in TE buffer at 4 degrees C. In the case of this clone: Its antigen remains undetermined. No base quality information exists; no much larger clone differs at one position.

What the research found in general, with its limitations: Simpson clonality was found to be generally low (median around 0.0095), suggesting a naive-dominated repertoire, although higher clonality was observed in the most severely affected patients. No association turned up between shared CDR3 numbers and age, concordance or disease severity, and the cohort was small. In 13 of 16 pairs, V gene usage most closely resembled the co-twin's, and the same held for J usage in 8 of 16 pairs, a pattern suggesting genetic constraints. Sharing of nucleotide-identical clonotypes was significantly greater within monozygotic CF twin pairs than between unrelated CF individuals (P = 0.000026, Mann-Whitney).

This TCR was recovered from a girl aged 10 to 17 with cystic fibrosis. Material: blood. Recombination joined TRBV27 with TRBJ2-7, and TRBD2 matches 9 of the central bases. The nucleotide sequence reads TGTGCCAGCAGTTTATTTTTGGCGGGAGGGCCCTACGAGCAGTACTTC. Its translation is CASSLFLAGGPYEQYF.